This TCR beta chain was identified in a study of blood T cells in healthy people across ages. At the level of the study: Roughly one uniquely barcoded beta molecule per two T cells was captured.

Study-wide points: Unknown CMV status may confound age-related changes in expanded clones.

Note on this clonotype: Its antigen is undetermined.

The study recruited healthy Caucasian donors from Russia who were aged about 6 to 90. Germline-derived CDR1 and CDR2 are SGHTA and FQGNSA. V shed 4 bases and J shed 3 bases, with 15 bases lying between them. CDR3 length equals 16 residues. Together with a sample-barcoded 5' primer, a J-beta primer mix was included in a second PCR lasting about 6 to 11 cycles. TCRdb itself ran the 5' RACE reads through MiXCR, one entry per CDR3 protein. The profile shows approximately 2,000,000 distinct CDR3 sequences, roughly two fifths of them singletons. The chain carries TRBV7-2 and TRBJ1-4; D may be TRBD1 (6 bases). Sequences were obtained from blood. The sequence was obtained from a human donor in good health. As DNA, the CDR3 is TGTGCCAGCAGCTACACGGGGACAATAGCTAATGAAAAACTGTTTTTT. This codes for CASSYTGTIANEKLFF.